The 29 T cell receptor beta chains listed next were all sequenced from one sample in a study of T-cell reconstitution after alpha-beta-depleted transplantation in children. Unique molecular identifiers were used in preparing the TCRbeta library. TCRdb reprocessed the PCR reads via MiXCR and lists one record per CDR3 protein. The sample holds about 120,000 distinct CDR3 sequences, around 10% seen once. Sequenced here: PBMCs from the stem cell graft donor, sampled from the stem cell graft. The receptors shown here come from a human donor who donated a stem cell graft to a child with acute lymphoblastic leukemia.

The chain recombines TRBV5-1 with TRBJ1-1; possibly TRBD1 for D (6 bases). Germline-derived CDR1 and CDR2 are SGHRS and YFSETQ. The CDR3 is made up of 14 amino acids. V dropped 0 bases and J dropped 5 bases, with 11 bases sitting between them. The CDR3 sequence is CASSLAGASTEAFF. The CDR3, as DNA: TGCGCCAGCAGCTTGGCGGGGGCGTCGACTGAAGCTTTCTTT.

This clonotype has a handful of counts. The CDR3 DNA follows: TGTGCCAGCAGTTACTCGATAGTGGTTTCTAGCGGGAGTGCCGAGCAGTACTTC. This codes for CASSYSIVVSSGSAEQYF. The rearrangement joins TRBV6-2 or TRBV6-3 to TRBJ2-7, with TRBD2 matching 10 bases. This CDR3 has 18 residues. V gave up 0 bases and J gave up 6 bases; unmatched junction bases: 14. Germline V gene sequence: CDR1 MNHEY, CDR2 SVGEGT.

In its sample, this clonotype was seen many times. V is TRBV5-5 and J is TRBJ2-2; TRBD2 agrees at 10 bases. The junction had 8 bases not matched to a gene; V was cut back by 4 bases and J by 8 bases. CDR3 length: 15 residues. CDR1 is SGHKS, CDR2 YYEKEE, per germline (reference sequence). The CDR3 DNA sequence: TGTGCCAGCAGCCCTGGGACTAGCGATTTGGGGGAGCTGTTTTTT. Its translation: CASSPGTSDLGELFF.

This clonotype was detected many times. V and J are TRBV5-1 and TRBJ2-1; D gene ambiguous. V lost 0 bases and J lost 2, with 9 bases in between. This CDR3 has 15 amino acids. CDR1 is SGHRS, CDR2 YFSETQ, per germline. The CDR3 region is CASSLDSDPYNEQFF. DNA for the CDR3: TGCGCCAGCAGCTTGGATTCTGACCCCTACAATGAGCAGTTCTTC. The full variable domain, its missing parts supplied by reference TRBV5-1 and TRBJ2-1, is KAGVTQTPRYLIKTRGQQVTLSCSPISGHRSVSWYQQTPGQGLQFLFEYFSETQRNKGNFPGRFSGRQFSNSRSEMNVSTLELGDSALYLCASSLDSDPYNEQFFGPGTRLTVL.

This clonotype was found a few times. The chain carries TRBV4-3 and TRBJ2-6; D might be TRBD2 (6 bases). Trimming took off 2 bases at V and 3 bases at J, with 11 bases between the two ends. This CDR3 has 16 residues. In germline, CDR1 is LGHNA, CDR2 YSLEER. The CDR3 region is CASSQNRGGGANVLTF. The CDR3 coding sequence is TGCGCCAGCAGCCAAAATAGGGGAGGTGGGGCCAACGTCCTGACTTTC.

Ten or more counts support this clonotype. The V call is TRBV6-2 or TRBV6-3, the J call TRBJ2-2; possibly TRBD2 for D (6 bases). In germline, CDR1 is MNHEY, CDR2 SVGEGT. Trimming cost V 4 bases and J 6 bases, with 12 bases left between them. This CDR3 region has 14 residues. CDR3 loop: CASSLGGNAGELFF. In nucleotides, the CDR3 is TGTGCCAGCAGTTTGGGGGGTAACGCCGGGGAGCTGTTTTTT.

At least ten counts were recorded for this clonotype. This sequence joins TRBV12-3 or TRBV12-4 and TRBJ2-7; D possibly corresponds to TRBD1 (6 bases). The CDR3 loop spans 17 amino acids. With 5 bases removed from V and 1 base from J, the gap between germline ends came to 21 bases. CDR3: CASSPRGGRGSSYEQYF. The CDR3 region has the DNA TGTGCCAGCAGTCCCAGAGGGGGTCGAGGGAGTTCCTACGAGCAGTACTTC.

This clonotype was counted many times. The J gene is TRBJ2-5, the V gene TRBV18; no firm D call. This CDR3 spans 12 amino acids. Trimming pared 2 bases from V and 1 base from J, leaving 2 bases between. CDR1 and CDR2 (germline): KGHSH, LQKENI. CDR3 amino acids: CASSPVQETQYF. CDR3 in DNA: TGTGCCAGCTCACCAGTCCAAGAGACCCAGTACTTC. The variable domain in full, with the rest retrieved from reference TRBV18 and TRBJ2-5, is NAGVMQNPRHLVRRRGQEARLRCSPMKGHSHVYWYRQLPEEGLKFMVYLQKENIIDESGMPKERFSAEFPKEGPSILRIQQVVRGDSAAYFCASSPVQETQYFGPGTRLLVL.

There are many counts of this clonotype. The J gene is TRBJ1-4, the V gene TRBV5-1; 10 nucleotides agree with TRBD1. Germline CDR1 reads SGHRS; CDR2 reads YFSETQ. The CDR3 is made up of 14 amino acids. V shed 4 bases and J 7 bases; nucleotides not matched to a gene: 4. CDR3 loop: CASSTRDRGEKLFF. The CDR3, as DNA: TGCGCCAGCAGCACCCGGGACAGGGGTGAAAAACTGTTTTTT. Filled out from reference TRBV5-1 and TRBJ1-4, the complete variable domain reads KAGVTQTPRYLIKTRGQQVTLSCSPISGHRSVSWYQQTPGQGLQFLFEYFSETQRNKGNFPGRFSGRQFSNSRSEMNVSTLELGDSALYLCASSTRDRGEKLFFGSGTQLSVL.

The chain recombines TRBV20-1 with TRBJ2-7; possibly TRBD1 for D (5 bases). CDR1 and CDR2 (germline): DFQATT, SNEGSKA (reference sequence). The CDR3 has 13 amino acids. V was clipped by 0 bases and J by 5 bases, with 11 bases between them. Here the CDR3 DNA reads TGCAGTGCTAGAGATCCAGGGCCCAACGAGCAGTACTTC. Protein: CSARDPGPNEQYF.

This clonotype appeared many times. V is TRBV19 and J is TRBJ1-4; D is possibly TRBD1 (5 bases). Germline loops: CDR1 LNHDA, CDR2 SQIVND (reference sequence). Deletions cut 6 bases from V and 0 bases from J, with 11 bases between. The CDR3 loop spans 15 amino acids. CDR3 nucleotide sequence: TGTGCCAGTAGACGCGACAGTGCAACTAATGAAAAACTGTTTTTT. Translating it yields CASRRDSATNEKLFF.

This clonotype occurred many times. V usage is TRBV11-1 and J usage is TRBJ2-1; 7 nucleotides match TRBD2. Germline loops: CDR1 SGHAT, CDR2 FQDESV (reference sequence). After removal of 2 bases from V and 3 bases from J, the junction contained 13 bases not matched to a gene. The length of the CDR3 is 18 residues. CDR3 in amino acids: CASSLSHGGTSNYNEQFF. The CDR3 coding sequence is TGTGCCAGCAGCTTATCCCACGGGGGGACGTCGAACTACAATGAGCAGTTCTTC.

This clonotype showed up many times. The chain combines TRBV7-2 with TRBJ2-1; 7 bases match TRBD1. V lost 5 bases, J lost 9 bases, and 4 bases stayed unmatched. CDR3 length: 12 residues. CDR1 and CDR2 (germline): SGHTA, FQGNSA. The CDR3 coding sequence is TGTGCCAGCAGCGTACCAGGGGGTGAGCAGTTCTTC. Translation gives CASSVPGGEQFF.

The sample holds many counts of this clonotype. As DNA, the CDR3 is TGTGCCACCAGCAGAGATCGGGGGCGAAGTCAGCCCCAGCATTTT. This codes for CATSRDRGRSQPQHF. This chain connects TRBV15 to TRBJ1-5; D perhaps matches TRBD1 (6 bases). The CDR3 has 15 amino acids. The ends were cut back, 0 bases at V and 6 bases at J, with 12 bases in the middle. CDR1 and CDR2 from the germline V gene are LNHNV and YYDKDF (reference sequence).

At least ten counts were recorded for this clonotype. The chain carries TRBV11-2 and TRBJ1-5, with D tentatively TRBD1 (6 bases). CDR3 length: 17 amino acids. Trimming stripped 0 bases from V and 0 bases from J, with 12 bases between. CDR1 SGHAT and CDR2 FQNNGV come from the germline V gene. CDR3 coding DNA: TGTGCCAGCAGCTTAGAACAGGGTTTTGGTAGCAATCAGCCCCAGCATTTT. Amino acids: CASSLEQGFGSNQPQHF.

This clonotype was detected many times. CDR3 protein: CASSVVSGSNEQFF. DNA of the CDR3: TGTGCCAGCAGCGTAGTTTCGGGGAGCAATGAGCAGTTCTTC. The J gene is TRBJ2-1, the V gene TRBV9, with D tentatively TRBD2 (5 bases). CDR1 is SGDLS and CDR2 is YYNGEE in the germline V gene. Trimming left V 0 bases short and J 6 bases short, with 10 bases between. The CDR3 sequence is 14 residues long.

This clonotype was seen ten or more times. The DNA for the CDR3 is TGTGCCAGCAGTTTATCCTACACCGGGACAGGGACCTACGAGCAGTACTTC. As protein: CASSLSYTGTGTYEQYF. V is TRBV27 and J is TRBJ2-7, with 9 bases lining up with TRBD1. V lost 0 bases and J lost 2; bases outside the gene matches: 8. Germline CDR1 MNHEY, CDR2 SMNVEV (reference sequence). The CDR3 contains 17 residues.

This clonotype has a count of ten or more. V and J are TRBV9 and TRBJ2-3, with 13 bases identical to TRBD2. The CDR3 totals 17 residues. Germline V gives CDR1 SGDLS, CDR2 YYNGEE. The V and J ends lost 0 bases and 5 bases, in that order; junction bases with no gene match: 6. The chain's CDR3 is CASSVERTSGSVDTQYF. DNA for the CDR3: TGTGCCAGCAGCGTAGAAAGGACTAGCGGGAGTGTAGATACGCAGTATTTT.

The sample holds many counts of this clonotype. CDR3: CSARDDSGGWLRDIQYF. CDR3 coding DNA: TGCAGTGCTAGAGATGATAGCGGGGGGTGGCTCAGAGACATTCAGTACTTC. The chain uses TRBV20-1 and TRBJ2-4; the match to TRBD2 covers 10 bases. The CDR3 is 17 residues long. Trimming cost V 0 bases and J 8 bases; bases outside gene matches: 13. Germline V gives CDR1 DFQATT, CDR2 SNEGSKA (reference sequence).

At least ten counts were recorded for this clonotype. This chain connects TRBV18 to TRBJ2-1; 11 bases fit TRBD2. Trimming at V came to 8 bases and at J to 9 bases, leaving 15 bases not matched to a gene. Germline V gene lookup returns CDR1 KGHSH and CDR2 LQKENI. This CDR3 contains 16 residues. In DNA form, the CDR3 reads TGTGCCAGCACTTACGCCCCTAGCGGGGGGATCGGTGAGCAGTTCTTC. This codes for CASTYAPSGGIGEQFF.

Ten or more counts support this clonotype. The chain recombines TRBV20-1 with TRBJ1-1; D is possibly TRBD1 (5 bases). The CDR3 contains 11 residues. The V gene's germline CDR1 is DFQATT and CDR2 SNEGSKA (reference sequence). CDR3 residues: CRWGKGTEAFF. CDR3 coding DNA: TGCAGATGGGGGAAGGGAACTGAAGCTTTCTTT.

This clonotype was seen at least ten times. In DNA form, the CDR3 reads TGTGCCAGCAGCGCCTCCGGGGCCACCACCGAAGAGACCCAGTACTTC. This codes for CASSASGATTEETQYF. The rearrangement links TRBV7-9 to TRBJ2-5, with D perhaps TRBD1 or TRBD2 (5 bases each). The CDR3 is 16 amino acids. Germline V gene data show CDR1 as SEHNR and CDR2 as FQNEAQ (reference sequence). Trimming shortened V by 5 bases and J by 3 bases, and 19 bases separated the two germline ends.

The chain uses TRBV6-2 or TRBV6-3 and TRBJ1-1; 10 nucleotides match TRBD1. This CDR3 spans 15 amino acids. J gave up 6 bases and V 0 bases, and 4 bases lay outside the gene matches. From germline, CDR1 is MNHEY and CDR2 SVGEGT. The CDR3 DNA follows: TGTGCCAGCAGTTACTCGAGACAGGGGGCCTCTGAAGCTTTCTTT. As protein: CASSYSRQGASEAFF.

The table lists this clonotype with many counts. This sequence joins TRBV2 and TRBJ1-3; 7 positions agree with TRBD1. CDR1 and CDR2 from the germline V gene are SNHLY and FYNNEI. The V segment lost 0 bases and the J segment 4 bases; nucleotides outside the gene matches: 6. There are 16 residues in the CDR3. CDR3 DNA sequence: TGTGCCAGCAGTGAAGCGACAGGGTATTCCGGAAACACCATATATTTT. Protein: CASSEATGYSGNTIYF.

In this sample, this clonotype turned up many times. The V call is TRBV12-3 or TRBV12-4, the J call TRBJ2-5; D is unclear. Trimming cost V 1 base and J 5 bases, with 14 bases left between them. The CDR3 contains 15 residues. The CDR3 sequence is CASSLEPGTSETQYF. As DNA, the CDR3 is TGTGCCAGCAGTTTAGAACCCGGCACGTCGGAGACCCAGTACTTC.

The chain couples TRBV7-2 to TRBJ2-5, with 7 bases aligning to TRBD2. Germline V gives CDR1 SGHTA, CDR2 FQGNSA. Unmatched junction bases numbered 8, after V lost 7 bases and J lost 6 bases. CDR3 length equals 13 residues. The CDR3 reads CASKEREGKTQYF. DNA of the CDR3: TGTGCCAGCAAGGAGAGGGAGGGAAAGACCCAGTACTTC.

This clonotype was found many times. This chain connects TRBV29-1 to TRBJ2-2; TRBD2 agrees at 9 bases. The CDR3 length is 14 residues. Per the germline V gene, CDR1 is SQVTM and CDR2 is ANQGSEA. Losses at the gene ends were 7 bases for V and 5 bases for J; bases not matched to a gene: 8. CDR3 in amino acids: CSGGSGRGTGELFF. The CDR3 DNA follows: TGCAGCGGGGGTAGCGGGAGAGGAACCGGGGAGCTGTTTTTT.

This clonotype was seen repeatedly, ten times or more. This sequence joins TRBV5-5 and TRBJ1-2; possibly TRBD1 for D (5 bases). Germline assignment: CDR1 SGHKS and CDR2 YYEKEE (reference sequence). The CDR3 contains 14 residues. The V and J ends lost 0 bases and 4 bases respectively, with 10 bases between them. CDR3 residues: CASSLVGQLYGYTF. The CDR3 DNA reads TGTGCCAGCAGCTTGGTAGGACAACTCTATGGCTACACCTTC.

This clonotype was counted at least ten times. The V call is TRBV21-1, the J call TRBJ2-7; the table calls TRBD1, which could not be checked here. TRBV21-1 is labeled a pseudogene. CDR3 length: 15 residues. The CDR3 loop is CASSKDRERAGEQYF. The CDR3 nucleotides read TGTGCCAGCAGCAAGGACAGGGAGCGAGCGGGCGAGCAGTACTTC.